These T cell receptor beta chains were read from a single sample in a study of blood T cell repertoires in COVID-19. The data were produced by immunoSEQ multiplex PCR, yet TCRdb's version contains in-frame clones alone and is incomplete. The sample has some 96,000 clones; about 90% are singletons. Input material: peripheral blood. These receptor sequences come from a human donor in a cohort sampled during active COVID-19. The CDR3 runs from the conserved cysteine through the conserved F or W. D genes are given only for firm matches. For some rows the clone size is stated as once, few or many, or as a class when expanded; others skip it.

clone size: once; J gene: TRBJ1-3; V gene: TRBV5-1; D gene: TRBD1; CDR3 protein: CASSLGGDTIYF; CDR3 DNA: TGCGCCAGCAGCTTAGGGGGCGACACCATATATTTT
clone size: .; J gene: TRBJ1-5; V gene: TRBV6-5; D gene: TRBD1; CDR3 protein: CASSISGQNNQPQHF; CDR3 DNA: TGTGCCAGCAGTATTTCGGGACAGAATAATCAGCCCCAGCATTTT
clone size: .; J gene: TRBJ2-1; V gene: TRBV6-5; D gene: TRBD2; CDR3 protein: CASSYSSGRVDEQFF; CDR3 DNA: TGTGCCAGCAGTTACTCCAGCGGGAGAGTCGATGAGCAGTTCTTC
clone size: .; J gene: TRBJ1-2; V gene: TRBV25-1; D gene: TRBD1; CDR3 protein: CASSLGQVYGYTF; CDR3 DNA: TGTGCCAGCAGCCTCGGACAGGTCTATGGCTACACCTTC
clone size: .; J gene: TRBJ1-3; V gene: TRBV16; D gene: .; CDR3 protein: CASSRGQGSGNTIYF; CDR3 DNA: TGTGCCAGCAGCCGGGGCCAGGGCTCGGGAAACACCATATATTTT
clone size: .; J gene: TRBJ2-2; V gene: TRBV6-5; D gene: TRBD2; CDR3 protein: CASSPWTSNTGELFF; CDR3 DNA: TGTGCCAGCAGCCCATGGACTAGCAACACCGGGGAGCTGTTTTTT
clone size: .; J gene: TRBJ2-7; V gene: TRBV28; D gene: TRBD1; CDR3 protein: CASSEYRGPYEQYF; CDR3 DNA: TGTGCCAGCAGTGAGTACAGGGGGCCCTACGAGCAGTACTTC
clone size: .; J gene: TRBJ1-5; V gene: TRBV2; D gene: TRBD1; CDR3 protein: CASSPRDRGIQPQHF; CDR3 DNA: TGTGCCAGCAGCCCCCGGGACAGGGGGATTCAGCCCCAGCATTTT
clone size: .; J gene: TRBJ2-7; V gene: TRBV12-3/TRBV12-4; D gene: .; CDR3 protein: CASSSMYEQYF; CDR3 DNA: TGTGCCAGCAGTTCAATGTACGAGCAGTACTTC
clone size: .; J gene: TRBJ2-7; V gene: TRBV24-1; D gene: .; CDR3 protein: CATSDPGQPNEQYF; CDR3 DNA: TGTGCCACCAGTGATCCTGGACAGCCCAACGAGCAGTACTTC
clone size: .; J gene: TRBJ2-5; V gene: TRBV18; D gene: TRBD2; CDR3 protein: CASSLTKSGGLETQYF; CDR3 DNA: TGTGCCAGCTCACTAACTAAGAGCGGGGGGCTGGAGACCCAGTACTTC
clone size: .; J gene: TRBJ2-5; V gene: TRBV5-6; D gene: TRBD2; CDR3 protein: CASSPYGGETQYF; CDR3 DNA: TGTGCCAGCAGCCCTTACGGGGGGGAGACCCAGTACTTC
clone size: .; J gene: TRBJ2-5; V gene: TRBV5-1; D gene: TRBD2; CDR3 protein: CASSSGLAGVETQYF; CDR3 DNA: TGCGCCAGCAGCTCGGGACTAGCGGGAGTAGAGACCCAGTACTTC
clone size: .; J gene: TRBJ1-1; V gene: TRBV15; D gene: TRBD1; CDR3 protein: CATSRGRDRGPNTEAFF; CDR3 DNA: TGTGCCACCAGCAGAGGAAGGGACAGGGGGCCGAACACTGAAGCTTTCTTT
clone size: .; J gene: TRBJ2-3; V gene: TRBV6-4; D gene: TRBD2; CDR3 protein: CASSDSAGGPDTQYF; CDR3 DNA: TGTGCCAGCAGTGACTCAGCGGGAGGGCCAGATACGCAGTATTTT
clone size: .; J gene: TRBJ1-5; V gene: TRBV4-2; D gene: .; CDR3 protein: CASSQDIGVNQPQHF; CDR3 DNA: TGTGCCAGCAGCCAAGATATCGGGGTGAATCAGCCCCAGCATTTT
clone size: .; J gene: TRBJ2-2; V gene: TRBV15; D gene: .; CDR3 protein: CATSRGGGNTGELFF; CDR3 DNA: TGTGCCACCAGCAGAGGAGGGGGGAACACCGGGGAGCTGTTTTTT
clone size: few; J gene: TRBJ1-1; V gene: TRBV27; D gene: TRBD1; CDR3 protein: CASSLERQGGTEAFF; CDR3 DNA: TGTGCCAGCAGTTTGGAGAGACAGGGAGGAACTGAAGCTTTCTTT
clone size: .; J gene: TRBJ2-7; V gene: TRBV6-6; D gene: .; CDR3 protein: CASSHRASVSYEQYF; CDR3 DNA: TGTGCCAGCAGTCATAGGGCTAGCGTTTCCTACGAGCAGTACTTC
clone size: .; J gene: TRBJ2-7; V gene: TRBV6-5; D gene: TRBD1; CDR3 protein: CASRPGTGGRDEQYF; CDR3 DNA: TGTGCCAGCAGACCCGGGACAGGGGGTCGGGACGAGCAGTACTTC
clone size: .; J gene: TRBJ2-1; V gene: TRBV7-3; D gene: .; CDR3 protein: CASSSGQPEGEQFF; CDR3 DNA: TGTGCCAGCAGCTCCGGACAGCCTGAGGGTGAGCAGTTCTTC
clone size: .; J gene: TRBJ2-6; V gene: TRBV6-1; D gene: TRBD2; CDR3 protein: CASSESGGSGANVLTF; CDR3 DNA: TGTGCCAGCAGTGAATCGGGAGGGTCCGGGGCCAACGTCCTGACTTTC
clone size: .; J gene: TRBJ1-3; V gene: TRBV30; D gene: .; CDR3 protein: CAWSVPRQGLSGNTIYF; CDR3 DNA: TGTGCCTGGAGTGTCCCTAGGCAGGGGCTCTCTGGAAACACCATATATTTT
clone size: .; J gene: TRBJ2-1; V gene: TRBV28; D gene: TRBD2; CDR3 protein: CASSSPGLVGVNEQFF; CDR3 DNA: TGTGCCAGCAGTTCCCCGGGACTAGTCGGTGTCAATGAGCAGTTCTTC
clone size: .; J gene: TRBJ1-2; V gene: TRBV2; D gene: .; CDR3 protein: CASSGSGIYGYTF; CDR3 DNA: TGTGCCAGCAGTGGGTCCGGGATCTATGGCTACACCTTC
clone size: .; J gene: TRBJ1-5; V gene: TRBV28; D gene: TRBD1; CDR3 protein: CASSSGTVYSNQPQHF; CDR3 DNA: TGTGCCAGCAGTTCGGGGACAGTTTATAGCAATCAGCCCCAGCATTTT
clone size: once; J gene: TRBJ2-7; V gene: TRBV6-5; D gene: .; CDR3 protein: CASSRGDRTSYEQYF; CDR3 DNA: TGTGCCAGCAGTCGGGGGGACAGGACCTCCTACGAGCAGTACTTC
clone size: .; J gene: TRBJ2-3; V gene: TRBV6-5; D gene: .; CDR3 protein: CASTRLAATDTQYF; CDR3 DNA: TGTGCCAGTACCCGGCTTGCGGCCACAGATACGCAGTATTTT
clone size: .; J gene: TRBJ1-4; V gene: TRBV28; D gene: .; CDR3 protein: CASSPVGRGLSTNEKLFF; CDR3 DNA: TGTGCCAGCAGCCCGGTAGGCCGCGGACTCTCAACTAATGAAAAACTGTTTTTT
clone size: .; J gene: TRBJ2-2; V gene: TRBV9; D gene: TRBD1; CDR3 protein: CASSVVGTGANTGELFF; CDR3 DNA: TGTGCCAGCAGCGTAGTTGGGACAGGGGCGAACACCGGGGAGCTGTTTTTT
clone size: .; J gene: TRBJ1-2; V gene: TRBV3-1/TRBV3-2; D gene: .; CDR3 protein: CASSPSLSYGYTF; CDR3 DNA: TGTGCCAGCAGCCCCTCCTTGTCCTATGGCTACACCTTC